Listed below are T cell receptor beta chains from one sample, sequenced in a study of monozygotic twins with inflammatory bowel disease. From its re-call of the 5' RACE reads, TCRdb lists each CDR3 protein once, without DNA. This repertoire comprises about 420,000 distinct CDR3 sequences; its ten largest clones make up 2.4%. The sequenced sample was blood. These receptor sequences come from a human donor with ulcerative colitis or Crohn's disease, or a healthy co-twin of an affected twin (not recorded which). CDR3s include the opening cysteine and the closing phenylalanine or tryptophan.

>TRBV19|TRBJ2-1
CASSIGWQAPTYNEQFF
>TRBV14|TRBJ2-2
CASSQVLVTGELFF
>TRBV5-6|TRBJ2-3
CASSFDVRSRGDTQYF
>TRBV10-3|TRBJ2-7
CAISERGQDDEQYF
>TRBV28|TRBJ2-7
CASSLLRTGGLYEQYF
>TRBV7-2|TRBJ2-7
CASSLPIDTYEQYF
>TRBV21-1|TRBJ2-7
CASSKDNLRDRTLPLDYEQYF
>TRBV2|TRBJ1-2
CASTNRENYGYTF
>TRBV3-1|TRBJ2-5
CASSQLPQETQYF
>TRBV28|TRBJ2-3
CAIPGPSGTDTQYF
>TRBV5-1|TRBJ2-7
CASSPGAGAPSYEQYF
>TRBV4-3|TRBJ2-7
CASSPGRGEGSYEQYF
>TRBV7-2|TRBJ2-7
CASSLLPAGGPYEQYF
>TRBV4-1|TRBJ1-1
CASSPPLPDMGNTEAFF
>TRBV9|TRBJ1-2
CASSAYDRVGAYGYTF
>TRBV5-1|TRBJ1-1
CASKPGQGNTEAFF
>TRBV5-1|TRBJ1-6
CASSLEGGNSPLHF
>TRBV10-3|TRBJ2-3
CAISTSGNVDTQYF
>TRBV5-1|TRBJ1-1
CASTPPGVRNTEAFF
>TRBV7-2|TRBJ2-2
CASRPPGQVLPGELFF
>TRBV3-1|TRBJ1-1
CASSPRQSLNTEAFF
>TRBV12-3/TRBV12-4|TRBJ1-2
CASRRDAGVGYTF
>TRBV27|TRBJ2-7
CASSSLLAGGPIHEQYF
>TRBV5-5|TRBJ2-3
CASSLGLAGETDTQYF
>TRBV29-1|TRBJ2-2
CSARTGNGNGELFF
>TRBV12-3/TRBV12-4|TRBJ1-2
CAIMDRDYGYTF
>TRBV20-1|TRBJ2-3
CSASVSSTDTQYF
>TRBV12-5|TRBJ1-6
CASGSLLNSPLHF
>TRBV5-1|TRBJ2-1
CACSLGFGGRGHNEQFF
>TRBV7-3|TRBJ2-1
CASSPGATFAEQFF
>TRBV5-5|TRBJ1-2
CASAQGFQLRNYGYTF
>TRBV20-1|TRBJ2-5
CSARWTSGRKETQYF
>TRBV6-2/TRBV6-3|TRBJ1-1
CASSYVGRTEAFF